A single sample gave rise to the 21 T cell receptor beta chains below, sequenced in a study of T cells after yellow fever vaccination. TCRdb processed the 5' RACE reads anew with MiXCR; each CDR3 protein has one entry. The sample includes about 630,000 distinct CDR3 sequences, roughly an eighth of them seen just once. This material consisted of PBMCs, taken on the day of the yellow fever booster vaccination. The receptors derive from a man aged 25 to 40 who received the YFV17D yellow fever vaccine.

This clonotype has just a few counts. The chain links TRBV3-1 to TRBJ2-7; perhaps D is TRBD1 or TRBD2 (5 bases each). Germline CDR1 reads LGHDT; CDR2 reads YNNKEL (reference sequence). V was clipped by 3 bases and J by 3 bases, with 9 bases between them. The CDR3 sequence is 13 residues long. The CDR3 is CASSQGPNYEQYF. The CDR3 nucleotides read TGTGCCAGCAGCCAGGGACCGAACTACGAGCAGTACTTC.

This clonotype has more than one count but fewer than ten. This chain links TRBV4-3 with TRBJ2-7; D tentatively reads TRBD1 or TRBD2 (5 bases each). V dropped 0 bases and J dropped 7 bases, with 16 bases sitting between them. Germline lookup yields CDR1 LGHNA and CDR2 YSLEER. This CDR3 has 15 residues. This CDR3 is CASSQDGTVLGEQYF. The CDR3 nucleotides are TGCGCCAGCAGCCAAGATGGGACGGTCCTCGGTGAGCAGTACTTC.

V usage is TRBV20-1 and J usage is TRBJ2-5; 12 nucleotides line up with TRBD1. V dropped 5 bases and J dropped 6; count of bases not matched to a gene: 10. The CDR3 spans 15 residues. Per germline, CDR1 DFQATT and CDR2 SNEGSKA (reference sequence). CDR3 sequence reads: CSAETMGQGAQTQYF. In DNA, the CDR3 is TGCAGTGCTGAGACCATGGGACAGGGGGCACAGACCCAGTACTTC.

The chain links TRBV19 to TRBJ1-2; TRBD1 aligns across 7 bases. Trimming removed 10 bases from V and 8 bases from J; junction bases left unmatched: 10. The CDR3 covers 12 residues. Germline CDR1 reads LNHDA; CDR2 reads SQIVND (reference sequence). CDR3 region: CATPTGDGGYTF. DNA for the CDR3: TGTGCCACCCCAACAGGGGATGGGGGCTACACCTTC.

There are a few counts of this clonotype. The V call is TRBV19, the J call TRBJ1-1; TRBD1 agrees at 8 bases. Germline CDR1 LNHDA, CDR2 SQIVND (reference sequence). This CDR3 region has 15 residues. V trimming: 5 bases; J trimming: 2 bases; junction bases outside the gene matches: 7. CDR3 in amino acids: CASSWQGAINTEAFF. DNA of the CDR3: TGTGCCAGTAGTTGGCAGGGGGCCATCAACACTGAAGCTTTCTTT.

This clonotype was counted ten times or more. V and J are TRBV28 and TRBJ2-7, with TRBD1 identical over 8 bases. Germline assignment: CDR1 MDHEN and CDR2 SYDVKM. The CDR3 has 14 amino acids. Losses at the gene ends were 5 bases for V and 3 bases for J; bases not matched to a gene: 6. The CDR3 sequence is CASSGTGTGYEQYF. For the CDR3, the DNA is TGTGCCAGCAGTGGAACCGGGACAGGCTACGAGCAGTACTTC.

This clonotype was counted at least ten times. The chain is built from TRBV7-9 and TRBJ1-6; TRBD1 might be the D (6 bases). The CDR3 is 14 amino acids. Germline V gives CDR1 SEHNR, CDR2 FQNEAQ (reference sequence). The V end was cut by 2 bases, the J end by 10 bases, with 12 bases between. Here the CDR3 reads CASSLTGSESPLHF. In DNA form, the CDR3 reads TGTGCCAGCAGCTTAACAGGGTCCGAATCACCCCTCCACTTT.

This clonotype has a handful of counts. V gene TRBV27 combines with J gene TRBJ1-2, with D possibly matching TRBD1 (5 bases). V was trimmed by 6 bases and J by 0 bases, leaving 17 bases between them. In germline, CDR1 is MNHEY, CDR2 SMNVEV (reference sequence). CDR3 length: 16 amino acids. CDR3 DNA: TGTGCCAGCAGACAATTGGGGGGAACGGCTAACTATGGCTACACCTTC. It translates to CASRQLGGTANYGYTF.

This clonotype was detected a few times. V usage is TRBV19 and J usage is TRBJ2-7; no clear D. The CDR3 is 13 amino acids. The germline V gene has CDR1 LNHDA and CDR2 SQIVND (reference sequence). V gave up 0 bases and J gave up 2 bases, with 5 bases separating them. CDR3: CASSIELTYEQYF. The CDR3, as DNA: TGTGCCAGTAGTATAGAGCTTACCTACGAGCAGTACTTC.

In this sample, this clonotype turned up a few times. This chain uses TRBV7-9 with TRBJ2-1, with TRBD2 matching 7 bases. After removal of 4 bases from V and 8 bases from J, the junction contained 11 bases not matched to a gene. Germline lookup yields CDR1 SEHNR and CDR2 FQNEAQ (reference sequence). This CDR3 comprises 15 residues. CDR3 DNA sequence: TGTGCCAGCAGCTCCCCGGCGGGAGCTTTGCATGAGCAGTTCTTC. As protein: CASSSPAGALHEQFF.

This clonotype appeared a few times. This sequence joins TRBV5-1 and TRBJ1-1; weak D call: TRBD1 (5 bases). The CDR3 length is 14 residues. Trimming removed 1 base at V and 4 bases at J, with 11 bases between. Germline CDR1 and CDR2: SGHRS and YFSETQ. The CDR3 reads CASSLQSGGTEAFF. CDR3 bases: TGCGCCAGCAGCTTGCAGAGCGGGGGCACTGAAGCTTTCTTT.

In DNA, the CDR3 is TGCGCCAGCAGCCTCCAGGCCAGGACAGGGTGGTCTGGGGCCAACGTCCTGACTTTC. It translates to CASSLQARTGWSGANVLTF. The rearrangement uses TRBV4-3 and TRBJ2-6, with 8 bases fitting TRBD1. Germline values: CDR1 LGHNA, CDR2 YSLEER. Trimming removed 4 bases from V and 1 base from J; junction bases left unmatched: 12. The CDR3 totals 19 residues.

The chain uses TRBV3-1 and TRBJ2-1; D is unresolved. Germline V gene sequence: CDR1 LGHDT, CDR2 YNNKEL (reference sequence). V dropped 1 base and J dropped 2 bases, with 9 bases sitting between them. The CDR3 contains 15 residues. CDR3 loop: CASSQGQAPYNEQFF. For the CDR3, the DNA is TGTGCCAGCAGCCAAGGTCAGGCTCCCTACAATGAGCAGTTCTTC.

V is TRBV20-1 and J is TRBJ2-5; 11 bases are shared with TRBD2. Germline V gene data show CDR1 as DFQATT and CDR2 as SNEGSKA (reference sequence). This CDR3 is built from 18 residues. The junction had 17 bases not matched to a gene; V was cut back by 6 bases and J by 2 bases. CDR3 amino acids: CSAKVLAGGPGFQETQYF. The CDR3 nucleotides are TGCAGTGCAAAAGTCCTAGCGGGAGGACCTGGATTTCAAGAGACCCAGTACTTC.

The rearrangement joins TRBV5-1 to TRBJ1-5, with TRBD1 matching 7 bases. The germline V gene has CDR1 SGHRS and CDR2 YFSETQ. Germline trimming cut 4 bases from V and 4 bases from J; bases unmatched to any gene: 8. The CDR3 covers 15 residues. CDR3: CASSAQGGANQPQHF. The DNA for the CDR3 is TGCGCCAGCAGCGCCCAGGGGGGGGCGAATCAGCCCCAGCATTTT. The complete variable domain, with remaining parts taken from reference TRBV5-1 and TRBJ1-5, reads KAGVTQTPRYLIKTRGQQVTLSCSPISGHRSVSWYQQTPGQGLQFLFEYFSETQRNKGNFPGRFSGRQFSNSRSEMNVSTLELGDSALYLCASSAQGGANQPQHFGDGTRLSIL.

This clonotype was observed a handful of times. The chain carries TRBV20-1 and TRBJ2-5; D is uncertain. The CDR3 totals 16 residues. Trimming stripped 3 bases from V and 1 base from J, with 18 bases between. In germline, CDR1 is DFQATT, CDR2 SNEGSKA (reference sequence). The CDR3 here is CSASAPIRRLQETQYF. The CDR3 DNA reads TGCAGTGCTAGCGCCCCAATCAGAAGGCTCCAAGAGACCCAGTACTTC.

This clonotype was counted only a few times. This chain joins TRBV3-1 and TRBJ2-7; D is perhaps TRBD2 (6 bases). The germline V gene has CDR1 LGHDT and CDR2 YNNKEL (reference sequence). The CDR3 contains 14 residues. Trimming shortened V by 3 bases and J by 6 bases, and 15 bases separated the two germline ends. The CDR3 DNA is TGTGCCAGCAGCCAGGATCCGGGAGTCGCCGAGCAGTACTTC. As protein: CASSQDPGVAEQYF.

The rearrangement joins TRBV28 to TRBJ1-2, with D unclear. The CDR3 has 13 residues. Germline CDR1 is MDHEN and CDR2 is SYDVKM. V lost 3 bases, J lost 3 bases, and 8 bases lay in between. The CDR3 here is CASSFDSYYGYTF. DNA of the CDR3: TGTGCCAGCAGTTTCGATAGTTACTATGGCTACACCTTC.

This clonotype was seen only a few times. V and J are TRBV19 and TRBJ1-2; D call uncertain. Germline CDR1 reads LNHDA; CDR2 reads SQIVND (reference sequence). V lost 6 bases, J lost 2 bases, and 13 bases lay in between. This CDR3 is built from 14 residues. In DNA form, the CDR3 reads TGTGCCAGTAGACCTACGACCATGAACTATGGCTACACCTTC. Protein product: CASRPTTMNYGYTF.

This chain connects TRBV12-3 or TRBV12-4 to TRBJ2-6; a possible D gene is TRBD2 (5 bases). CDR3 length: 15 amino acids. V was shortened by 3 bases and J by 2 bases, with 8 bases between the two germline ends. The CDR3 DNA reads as TGTGCCAGCAGTTTTCAGAGGGCTGGGGCCAACGTCCTGACTTTC. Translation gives CASSFQRAGANVLTF.

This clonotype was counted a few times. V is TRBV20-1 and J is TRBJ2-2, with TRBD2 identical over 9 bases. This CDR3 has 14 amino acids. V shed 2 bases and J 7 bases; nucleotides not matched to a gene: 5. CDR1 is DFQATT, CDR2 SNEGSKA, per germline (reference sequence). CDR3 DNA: TGCAGTGCTAGAAGTAGCGGGAGCCTCGGGGAGCTGTTTTTT. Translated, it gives CSARSSGSLGELFF.